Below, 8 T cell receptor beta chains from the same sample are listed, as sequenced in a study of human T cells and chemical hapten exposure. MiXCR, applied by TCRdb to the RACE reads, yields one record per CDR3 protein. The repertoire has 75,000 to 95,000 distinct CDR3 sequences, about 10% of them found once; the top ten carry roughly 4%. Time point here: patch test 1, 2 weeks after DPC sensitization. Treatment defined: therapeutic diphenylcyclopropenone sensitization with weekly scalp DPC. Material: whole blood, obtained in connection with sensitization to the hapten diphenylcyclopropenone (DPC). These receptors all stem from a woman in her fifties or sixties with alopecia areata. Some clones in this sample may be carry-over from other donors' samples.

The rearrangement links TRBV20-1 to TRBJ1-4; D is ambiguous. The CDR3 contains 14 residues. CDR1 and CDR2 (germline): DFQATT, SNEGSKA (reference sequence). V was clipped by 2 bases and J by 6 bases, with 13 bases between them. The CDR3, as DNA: TGCAGTGCTAGACTGCCAGGAGGAGATGAAAAACTGTTTTTT. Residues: CSARLPGGDEKLFF.

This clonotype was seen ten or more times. The CDR3 is CASSLRTFATQYF. In DNA form, the CDR3 reads TGTGCCAGCAGCTTAAGAACCTTCGCGACCCAGTACTTC. The chain links TRBV5-5 to TRBJ2-5; D gene uncertain. The V end was cut by 2 bases, the J end by 7 bases, with 12 bases between. CDR1 and CDR2 from the germline V gene are SGHKS and YYEKEE (reference sequence). The CDR3 has 13 amino acids. The full variable domain, rest sourced from reference TRBV5-5 and TRBJ2-5, is DAGVTQSPTHLIKTRGQQVTLRCSPISGHKSVSWYQQVLGQGPQFIFQYYEKEERGRGNFPDRFSARQFPNYSSELNVNALLLGDSALYLCASSLRTFATQYFGPGTRLLVL.

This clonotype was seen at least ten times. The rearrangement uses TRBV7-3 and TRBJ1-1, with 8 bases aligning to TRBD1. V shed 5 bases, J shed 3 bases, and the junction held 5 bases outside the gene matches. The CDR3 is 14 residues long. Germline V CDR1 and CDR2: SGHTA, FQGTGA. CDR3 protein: CASSRQGLDTEAFF. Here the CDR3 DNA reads TGTGCCAGCAGCAGACAGGGGTTGGACACTGAAGCTTTCTTT.

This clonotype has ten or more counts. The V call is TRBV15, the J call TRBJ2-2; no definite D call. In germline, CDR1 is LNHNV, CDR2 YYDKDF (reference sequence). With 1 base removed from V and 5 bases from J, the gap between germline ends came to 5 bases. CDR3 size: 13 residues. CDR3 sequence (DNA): TGTGCCACCAGCAGAGGTGGGACCGGGGAGCTGTTTTTT. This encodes CATSRGGTGELFF.

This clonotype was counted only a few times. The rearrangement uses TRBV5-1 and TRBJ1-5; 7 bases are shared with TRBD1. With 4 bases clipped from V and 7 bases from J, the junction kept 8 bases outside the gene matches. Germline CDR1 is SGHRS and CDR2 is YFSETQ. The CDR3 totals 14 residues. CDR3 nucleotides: TGCGCCAGCAGCCCCGACAGGGCCCAACAGCCCCAGCATTTT. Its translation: CASSPDRAQQPQHF.

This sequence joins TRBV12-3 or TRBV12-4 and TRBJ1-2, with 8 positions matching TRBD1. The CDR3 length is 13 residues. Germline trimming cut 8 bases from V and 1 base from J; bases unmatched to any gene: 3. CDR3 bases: TGTGCCAGCCAGGGGGCGCGTAACTATGGCTACACCTTC. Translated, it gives CASQGARNYGYTF.

CDR3 in amino acids: CSAIIARGPIYEQYF. CDR3 nucleotide sequence: TGCAGTGCTATAATTGCGCGGGGGCCAATCTACGAGCAGTACTTC. The chain joins TRBV20-1 to TRBJ2-7, with D possibly being TRBD2 (7 bases). Trimming took off 4 bases at V and 3 bases at J, with 19 bases between the two ends. Germline CDR1 is DFQATT and CDR2 is SNEGSKA (reference sequence). This CDR3 region has 15 residues.

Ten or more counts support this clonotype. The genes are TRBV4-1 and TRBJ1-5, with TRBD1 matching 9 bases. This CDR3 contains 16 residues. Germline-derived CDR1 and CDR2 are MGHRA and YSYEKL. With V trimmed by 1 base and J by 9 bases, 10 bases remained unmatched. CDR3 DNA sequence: TGCGCCAGCAGCCAAGTTGGGGGACAGGGACGTGTGCCCCAGCATTTT. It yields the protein CASSQVGGQGRVPQHF.